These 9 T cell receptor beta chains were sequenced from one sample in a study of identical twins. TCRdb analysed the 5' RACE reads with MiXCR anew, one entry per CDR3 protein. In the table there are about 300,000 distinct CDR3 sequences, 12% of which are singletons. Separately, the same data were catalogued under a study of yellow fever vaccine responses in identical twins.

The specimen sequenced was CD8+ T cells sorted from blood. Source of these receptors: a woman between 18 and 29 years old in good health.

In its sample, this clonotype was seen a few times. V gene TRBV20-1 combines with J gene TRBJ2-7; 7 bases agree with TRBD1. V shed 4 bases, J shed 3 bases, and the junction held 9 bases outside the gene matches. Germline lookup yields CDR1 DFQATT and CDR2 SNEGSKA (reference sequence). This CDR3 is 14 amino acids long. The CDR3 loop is CSAKNRDSYYEQYV. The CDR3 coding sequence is TGCAGTGCTAAAAACCGGGACAGCTACTACGAGCAGTACGTC.

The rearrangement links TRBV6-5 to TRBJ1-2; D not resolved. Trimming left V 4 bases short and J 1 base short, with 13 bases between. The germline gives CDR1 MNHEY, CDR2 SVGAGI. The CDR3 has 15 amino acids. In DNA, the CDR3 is TGTGCCAGCAGTTCCCGGGCAGAGGATAACTATGGCTACACCTTC. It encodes CASSSRAEDNYGYTF.

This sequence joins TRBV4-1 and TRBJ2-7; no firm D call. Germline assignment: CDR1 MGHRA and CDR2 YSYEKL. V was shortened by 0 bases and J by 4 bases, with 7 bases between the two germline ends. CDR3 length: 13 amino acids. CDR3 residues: CASSQDHKYEQYF. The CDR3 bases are TGCGCCAGCAGCCAAGATCATAAGTACGAGCAGTACTTC.

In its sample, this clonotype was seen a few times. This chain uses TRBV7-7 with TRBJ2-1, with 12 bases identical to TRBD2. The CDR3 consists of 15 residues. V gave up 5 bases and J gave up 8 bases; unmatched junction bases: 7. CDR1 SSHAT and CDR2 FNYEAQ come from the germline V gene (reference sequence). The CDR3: CASSLLAGGQDEQFF. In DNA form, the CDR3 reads TGTGCCAGCAGCCTGCTAGCGGGGGGGCAGGATGAGCAGTTCTTC.

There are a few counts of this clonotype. In DNA form, the CDR3 reads TGCAGTGCGGAGGGGGACAGCGAGAGCTCCTACGAGCAGTACTTC. This translates into CSAEGDSESSYEQYF. The chain recombines TRBV20-1 with TRBJ2-7, with a weak D call TRBD1 (7 bases). The germline CDR1 and CDR2 sequences are DFQATT and SNEGSKA (reference sequence). Trimming left V 6 bases short and J 0 bases short, with 18 bases between. The CDR3 is 15 residues long.

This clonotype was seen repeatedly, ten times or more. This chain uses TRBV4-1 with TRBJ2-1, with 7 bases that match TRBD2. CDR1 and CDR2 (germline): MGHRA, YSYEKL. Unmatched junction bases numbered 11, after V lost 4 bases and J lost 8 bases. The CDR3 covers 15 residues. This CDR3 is CASSPREGGPDEQFF. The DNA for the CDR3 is TGCGCCAGCAGCCCCAGGGAGGGAGGGCCTGATGAGCAGTTCTTC.

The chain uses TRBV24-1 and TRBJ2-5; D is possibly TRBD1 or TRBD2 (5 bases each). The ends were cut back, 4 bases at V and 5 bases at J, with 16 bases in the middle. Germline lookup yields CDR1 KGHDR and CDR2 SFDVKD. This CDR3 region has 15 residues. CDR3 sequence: CATSESVGDEETQYF. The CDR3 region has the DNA TGTGCCACCAGTGAGTCAGTGGGGGATGAGGAGACCCAGTACTTC.

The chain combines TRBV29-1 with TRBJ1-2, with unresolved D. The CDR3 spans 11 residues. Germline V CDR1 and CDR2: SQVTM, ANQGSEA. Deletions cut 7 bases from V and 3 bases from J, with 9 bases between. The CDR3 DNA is TGCAGCGCCCCCGAATACTATGGCTACACCTTC. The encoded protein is CSAPEYYGYTF.

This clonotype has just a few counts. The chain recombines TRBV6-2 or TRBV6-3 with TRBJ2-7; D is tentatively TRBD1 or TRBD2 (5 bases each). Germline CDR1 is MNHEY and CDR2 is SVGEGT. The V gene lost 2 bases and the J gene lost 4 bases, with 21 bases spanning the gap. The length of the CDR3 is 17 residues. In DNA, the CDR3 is TGTGCCAGCAGTTACCGCGCAATCGGGGCAGTGATATACGAGCAGTACGTC. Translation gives CASSYRAIGAVIYEQYV.